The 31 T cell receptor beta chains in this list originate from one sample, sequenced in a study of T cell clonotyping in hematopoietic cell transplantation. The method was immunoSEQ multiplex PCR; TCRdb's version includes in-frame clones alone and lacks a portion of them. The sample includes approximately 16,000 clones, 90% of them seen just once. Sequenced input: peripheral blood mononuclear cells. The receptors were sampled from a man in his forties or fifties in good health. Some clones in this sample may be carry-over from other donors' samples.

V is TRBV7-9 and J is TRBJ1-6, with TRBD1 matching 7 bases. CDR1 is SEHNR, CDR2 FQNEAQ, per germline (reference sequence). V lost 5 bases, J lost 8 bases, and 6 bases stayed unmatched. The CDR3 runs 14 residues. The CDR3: CASSRQGKDSPLHF. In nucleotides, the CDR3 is TGTGCCAGCAGCCGACAGGGAAAGGATTCACCCCTCCACTTT.

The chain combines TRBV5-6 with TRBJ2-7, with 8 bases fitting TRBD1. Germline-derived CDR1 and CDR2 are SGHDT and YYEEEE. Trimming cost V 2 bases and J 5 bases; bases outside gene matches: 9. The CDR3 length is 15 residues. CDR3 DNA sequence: TGTGCCAGCAGCTTTGGCGTGACAGGGGAGAACGAGCAGTACTTC. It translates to CASSFGVTGENEQYF. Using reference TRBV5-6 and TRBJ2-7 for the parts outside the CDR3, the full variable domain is DAGVTQSPTHLIKTRGQQVTLRCSPKSGHDTVSWYQQALGQGPQFIFQYYEEEERQRGNFPDRFSGHQFPNYSSELNVNALLLGDSALYLCASSFGVTGENEQYFGPGTRLTVT.

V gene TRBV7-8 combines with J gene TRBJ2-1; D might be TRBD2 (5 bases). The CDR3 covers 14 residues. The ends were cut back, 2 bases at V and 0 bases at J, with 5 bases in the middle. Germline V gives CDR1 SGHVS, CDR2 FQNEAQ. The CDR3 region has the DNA TGTGCCAGCAGCTTACGGGACTCCTACAATGAGCAGTTCTTC. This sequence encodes CASSLRDSYNEQFF.

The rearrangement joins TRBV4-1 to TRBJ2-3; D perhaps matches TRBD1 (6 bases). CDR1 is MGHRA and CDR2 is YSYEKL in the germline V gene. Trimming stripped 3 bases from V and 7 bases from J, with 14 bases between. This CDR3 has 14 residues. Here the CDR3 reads CASSQTPGANTQYF. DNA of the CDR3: TGCGCCAGCAGCCAGACCCCAGGGGCAAATACGCAGTATTTT.

Written as DNA, the CDR3 is TGTGCCAGCAGTGATTCTAGCGGCACAGATACGCAGTATTTT. It is translated as CASSDSSGTDTQYF. V usage is TRBV2 and J usage is TRBJ2-3; D might be TRBD2 (6 bases). The CDR3 runs 14 residues. The V end was cut by 3 bases, the J end by 1 base, with 8 bases between. Looked up from germline, CDR1 is SNHLY and CDR2 is FYNNEI.

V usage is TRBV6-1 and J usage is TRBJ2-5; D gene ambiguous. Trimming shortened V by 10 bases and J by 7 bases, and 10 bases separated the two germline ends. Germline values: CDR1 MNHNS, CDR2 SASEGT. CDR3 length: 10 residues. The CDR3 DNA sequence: TGTGCCACCGTCCTTGGGACCCAGTACTTC. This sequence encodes CATVLGTQYF.

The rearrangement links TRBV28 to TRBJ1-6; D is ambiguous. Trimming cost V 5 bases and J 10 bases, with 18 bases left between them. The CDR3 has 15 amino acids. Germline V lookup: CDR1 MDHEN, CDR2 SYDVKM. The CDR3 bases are TGTGCCAGCAGTGACCTCGGCCCCGGGCTGTCACCCCTCCACTTT. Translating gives CASSDLGPGLSPLHF.

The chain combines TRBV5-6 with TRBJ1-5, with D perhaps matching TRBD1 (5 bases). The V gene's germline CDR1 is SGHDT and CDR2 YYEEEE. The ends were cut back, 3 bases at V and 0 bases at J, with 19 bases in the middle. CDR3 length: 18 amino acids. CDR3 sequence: CASSSYGHHLYSNQPQHF. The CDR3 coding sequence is TGTGCCAGCAGCTCCTATGGACATCACCTTTATAGCAATCAGCCCCAGCATTTT.

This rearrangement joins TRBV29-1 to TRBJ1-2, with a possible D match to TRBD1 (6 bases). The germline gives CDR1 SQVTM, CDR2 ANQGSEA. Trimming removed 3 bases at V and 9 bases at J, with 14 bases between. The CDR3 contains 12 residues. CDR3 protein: CSVERGARSYTF. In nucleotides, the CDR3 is TGCAGCGTTGAGCGGGGGGCAAGGAGCTACACCTTC.

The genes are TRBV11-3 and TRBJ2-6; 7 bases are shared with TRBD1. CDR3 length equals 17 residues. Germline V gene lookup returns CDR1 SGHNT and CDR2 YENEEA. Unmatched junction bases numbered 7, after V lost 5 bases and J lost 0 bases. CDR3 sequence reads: CASSPEGQISGANVLTF. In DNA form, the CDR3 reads TGTGCCAGCAGCCCCGAGGGACAGATCTCTGGGGCCAACGTCCTGACTTTC.

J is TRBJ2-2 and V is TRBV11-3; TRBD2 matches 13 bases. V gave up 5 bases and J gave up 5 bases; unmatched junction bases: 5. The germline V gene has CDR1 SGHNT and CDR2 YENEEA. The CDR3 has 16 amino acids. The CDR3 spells CASSKKTSGGTGELFF. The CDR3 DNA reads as TGTGCCAGCAGCAAAAAGACTAGCGGGGGGACCGGGGAGCTGTTTTTT.

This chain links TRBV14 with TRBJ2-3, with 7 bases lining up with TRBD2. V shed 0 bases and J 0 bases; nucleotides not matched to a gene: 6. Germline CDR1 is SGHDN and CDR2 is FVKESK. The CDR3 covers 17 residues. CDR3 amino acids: CASSQDKRRGSTDTQYF. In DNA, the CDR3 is TGTGCCAGCAGCCAAGATAAAAGGCGGGGGAGCACAGATACGCAGTATTTT.

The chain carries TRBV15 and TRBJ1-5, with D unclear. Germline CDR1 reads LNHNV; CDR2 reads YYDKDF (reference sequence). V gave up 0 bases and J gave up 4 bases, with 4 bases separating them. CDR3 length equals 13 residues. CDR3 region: CATSREGNQPQHF. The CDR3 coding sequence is TGTGCCACCAGCAGAGAAGGGAATCAGCCCCAGCATTTT. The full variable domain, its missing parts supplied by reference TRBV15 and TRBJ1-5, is DAMVIQNPRYQVTQFGKPVTLSCSQTLNHNVMYWYQQKSSQAPKLLFHYYDKDFNNEADTPDNFQSRRPNTSFCFLDIRSPGLGDTAMYLCATSREGNQPQHFGDGTRLSIL.

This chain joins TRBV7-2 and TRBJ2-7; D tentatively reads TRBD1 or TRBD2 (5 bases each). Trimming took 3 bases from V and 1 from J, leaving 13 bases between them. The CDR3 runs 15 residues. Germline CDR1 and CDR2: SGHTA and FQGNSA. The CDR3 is CASSFFPGRSYEQYF. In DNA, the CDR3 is TGTGCCAGCAGCTTCTTCCCGGGACGATCCTACGAGCAGTACTTC. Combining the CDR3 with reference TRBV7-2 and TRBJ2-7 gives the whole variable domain GAGVSQSPSNKVTEKGKDVELRCDPISGHTALYWYRQSLGQGLEFLIYFQGNSAPDKSGLPSDRFSAERTGGSVSTLTIQRTQQEDSAVYLCASSFFPGRSYEQYFGPGTRLTVT.

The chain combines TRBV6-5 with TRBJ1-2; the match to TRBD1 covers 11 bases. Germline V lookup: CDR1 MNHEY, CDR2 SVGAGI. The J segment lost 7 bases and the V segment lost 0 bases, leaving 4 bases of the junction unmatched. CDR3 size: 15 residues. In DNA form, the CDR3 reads TGTGCCAGCAGTTACTCCGGACAGGGGGCTGGTGGCTACACCTTC. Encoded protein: CASSYSGQGAGGYTF.

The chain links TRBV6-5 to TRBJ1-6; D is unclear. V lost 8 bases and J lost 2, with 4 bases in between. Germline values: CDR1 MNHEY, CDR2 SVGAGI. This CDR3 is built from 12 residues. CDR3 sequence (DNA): TGTGCCAGCGGCGCCTATAATTCACCCCTCCACTTT. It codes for CASGAYNSPLHF.

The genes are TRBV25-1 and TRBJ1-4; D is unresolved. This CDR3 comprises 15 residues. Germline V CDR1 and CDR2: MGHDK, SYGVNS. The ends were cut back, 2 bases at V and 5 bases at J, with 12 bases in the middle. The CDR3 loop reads CASSEAGGRNEKLFF. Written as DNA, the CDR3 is TGTGCCAGCAGTGAAGCGGGCGGAAGGAATGAAAAACTGTTTTTT.

The CDR3 sequence: CASSLQVGNQPQHF. In DNA, the CDR3 is TGTGCCAGCAGCCTACAGGTAGGCAATCAGCCCCAGCATTTT. The chain recombines TRBV5-4 with TRBJ1-5; TRBD1 is a possible D gene (5 bases). Trimming pared 4 bases from V and 2 bases from J, leaving 10 bases between. The CDR3 runs 14 residues. Germline loops: CDR1 SGHNT, CDR2 YYREEE (reference sequence).

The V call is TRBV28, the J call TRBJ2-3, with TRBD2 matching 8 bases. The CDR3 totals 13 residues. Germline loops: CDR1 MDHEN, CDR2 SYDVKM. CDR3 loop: CGSWRGDTDTQYF. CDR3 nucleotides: TGTGGGTCCTGGCGGGGGGACACAGATACGCAGTATTTT.

The CDR3 DNA reads TGCGCCAGCAGCTTGGAGGGAGACATAACGACCTACGAGCAGTACTTC. As protein: CASSLEGDITTYEQYF. The chain joins TRBV5-1 to TRBJ2-7; possible D gene TRBD2, 5 bases. CDR3 length equals 16 residues. Germline CDR1 is SGHRS and CDR2 is YFSETQ. The V and J ends lost 0 bases and 2 bases respectively, with 15 bases between them.

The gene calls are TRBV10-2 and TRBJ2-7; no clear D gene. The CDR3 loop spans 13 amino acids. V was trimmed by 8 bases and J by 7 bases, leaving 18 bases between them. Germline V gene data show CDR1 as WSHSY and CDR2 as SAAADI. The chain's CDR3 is CASQDGSLGEQYF. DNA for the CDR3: TGCGCCAGCCAGGACGGCTCCTTGGGGGAGCAGTACTTC.

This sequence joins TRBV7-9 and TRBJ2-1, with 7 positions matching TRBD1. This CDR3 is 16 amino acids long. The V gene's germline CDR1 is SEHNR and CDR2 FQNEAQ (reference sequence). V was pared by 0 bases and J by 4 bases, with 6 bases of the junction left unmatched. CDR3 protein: CASSLAGTVKYNEQFF. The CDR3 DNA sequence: TGTGCCAGCAGCTTAGCGGGGACAGTTAAATACAATGAGCAGTTCTTC.

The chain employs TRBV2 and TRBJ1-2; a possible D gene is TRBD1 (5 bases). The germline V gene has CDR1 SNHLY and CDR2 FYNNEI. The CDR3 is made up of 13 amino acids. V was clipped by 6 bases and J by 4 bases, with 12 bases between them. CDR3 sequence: CASREGLSYGYTF. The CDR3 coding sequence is TGTGCCAGCAGAGAGGGACTTAGCTATGGCTACACCTTC.

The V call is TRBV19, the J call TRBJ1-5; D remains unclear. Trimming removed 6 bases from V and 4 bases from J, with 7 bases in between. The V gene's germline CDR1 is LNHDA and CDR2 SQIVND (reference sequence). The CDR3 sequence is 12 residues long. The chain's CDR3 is CASRKENQPQHF. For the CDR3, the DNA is TGTGCCAGTAGAAAGGAGAATCAGCCCCAGCATTTT.

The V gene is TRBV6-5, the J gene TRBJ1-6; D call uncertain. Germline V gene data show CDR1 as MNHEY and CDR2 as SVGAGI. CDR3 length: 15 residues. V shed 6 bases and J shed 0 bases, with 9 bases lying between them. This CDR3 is CASSYRSSYNSPLHF. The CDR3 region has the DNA TGTGCCAGCAGCTATAGGAGCTCCTATAATTCACCCCTCCACTTT.

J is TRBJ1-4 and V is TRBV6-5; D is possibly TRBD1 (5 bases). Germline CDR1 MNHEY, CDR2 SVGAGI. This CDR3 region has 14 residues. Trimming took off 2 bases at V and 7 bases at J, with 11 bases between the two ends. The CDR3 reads CASSYGGAREKLFF. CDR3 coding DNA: TGTGCCAGCAGTTACGGAGGGGCCCGTGAAAAACTGTTTTTT.

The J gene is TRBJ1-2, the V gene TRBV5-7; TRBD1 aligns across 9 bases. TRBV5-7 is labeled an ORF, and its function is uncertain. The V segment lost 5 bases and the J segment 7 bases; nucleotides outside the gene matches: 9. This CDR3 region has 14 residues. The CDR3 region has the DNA TGTGCCAGCAGTGATGACAGGGGGTTAGGTGGCTACACCTTC. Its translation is CASSDDRGLGGYTF.

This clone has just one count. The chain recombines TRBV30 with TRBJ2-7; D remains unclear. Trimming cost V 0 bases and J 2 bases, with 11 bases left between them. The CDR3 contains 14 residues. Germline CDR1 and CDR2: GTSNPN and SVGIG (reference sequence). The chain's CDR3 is CAWSVYPFAYEQYF. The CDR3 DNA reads TGTGCCTGGAGTGTTTATCCTTTCGCCTACGAGCAGTACTTC.

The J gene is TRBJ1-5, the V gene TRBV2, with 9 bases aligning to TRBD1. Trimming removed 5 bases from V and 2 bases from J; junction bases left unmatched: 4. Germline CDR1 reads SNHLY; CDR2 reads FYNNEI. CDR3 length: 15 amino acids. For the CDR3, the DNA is TGTGCCAGCAGTACAGGGGGCCTGGGCAATCAGCCCCAGCATTTT. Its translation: CASSTGGLGNQPQHF.

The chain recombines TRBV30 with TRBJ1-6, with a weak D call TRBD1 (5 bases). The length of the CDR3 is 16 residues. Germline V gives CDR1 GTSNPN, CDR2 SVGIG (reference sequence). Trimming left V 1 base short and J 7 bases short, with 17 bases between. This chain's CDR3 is CAWSARPGGLNSPLHF. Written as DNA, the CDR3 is TGTGCCTGGAGTGCCCGTCCCGGGGGTTTGAATTCACCCCTCCACTTT.

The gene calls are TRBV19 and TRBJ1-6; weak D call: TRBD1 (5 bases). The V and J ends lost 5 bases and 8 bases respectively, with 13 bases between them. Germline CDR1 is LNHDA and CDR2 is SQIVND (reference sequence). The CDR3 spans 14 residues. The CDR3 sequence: CASSQVRTHSPLHF. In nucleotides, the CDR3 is TGTGCCAGTAGTCAAGTGAGGACACATTCACCCCTCCACTTT.